This T cell receptor beta chain was recovered during a study of shared clonotypes between healthy human individuals. Study findings and constraints: Apart from blood, nothing was sampled; tissue repertoires likely differ.

Note on this clone: What it binds is not known.

Profiled with immunoSEQ multiplex PCR; TCRdb holds only in-frame clones, not every one. This table has 550,000 to 850,000 clones, roughly 72% appearing once. The source of this sequence is a woman aged 30 to 39 in good health. Source material: memory CD4+ T cells sorted from blood. Subset indicated: CD45RA-negative fraction.

Here the CDR3 DNA reads TGTGCCAGCAGCCCCTTACAGGGACTAGCCAAAAACATTCAGTACTTC. It encodes CASSPLQGLAKNIQYF. This rearrangement joins TRBV7-9 to TRBJ2-4; D may be TRBD1 or TRBD2 (6 bases each). Germline-derived CDR1 and CDR2 are SEHNR and FQNEAQ (reference sequence). This CDR3 has 16 residues. V lost 5 bases and J 0 bases, leaving 14 bases between the germline ends.